Included here is one T cell receptor (beta chain) sequence, with context. Its antigen has not been determined. It has no much larger one-base neighbor in the sample; base qualities were not kept. This sample stems from a study of Ad26.COV2.S vaccination and SARS-CoV-2 variants (dated by TCRdb to 2020 to 2023). For the study in its entirety: Donors in the vaccine arm were drawn from COV1001, a multicentre, randomized, double-blind, placebo-controlled phase I-IIa trial testing Ad26.COV2.S in healthy adults. Ad26.COV2.S was administered intramuscularly at a dose of 5x10^10 or 1x10^11 viral particles, either as one shot or as two shots given 56 days apart. The specificity and breadth of SARS-CoV-2-reactive T cell receptors after Ad26.COV2.S vaccination were assessed by TCRbeta repertoire sequencing. A total of approximately 30 samples were included in the TCR-sequenced set, comprising 19 Ad26.COV2.S vaccine recipients, 5 placebo recipients and 8 SARS-CoV-2 convalescent individuals. Participants in the trial were split at random into five groups of five each, receiving low-dose or high-dose Ad26.COV2.S once or twice, or else placebo on both occasions. Throughout the experiments and outcome assessment, investigators stayed blinded to trial group allocation.

TCRbeta CDR3 regions were sequenced with the immunoSEQ Assay. After extraction, genomic DNA underwent amplification by bias-controlled multiplex PCR, followed by high-throughput sequencing. On the study's bioinformatics: To quantify the absolute abundance of each unique TCRbeta CDR3 region, sequences were collapsed and filtered. Usable DNA was measured by amplifying reference genes present in all nucleated cells, and TCRbeta template counts were normalized to that usable DNA to estimate T cell fraction. Repertoire TCRs were annotated as SARS-CoV-2-specific when V gene, CDR3 amino acid sequence and J gene were exactly matched to a known reactive TCR set. The reference SARS-CoV-2 TCR set came from MIRA and was filtered for enrichment in COVID-19-positive ImmuneCODE repertoires, removing public or cross-reactive TCRs. Drawing on the MIRA antigens, annotated TCRs were analysed further at the level of specific ORF or position within ORF. Depth was the summed frequency of annotated unique rearrangements, while breadth was defined as annotated unique rearrangements over total unique productive rearrangements. Two-sided Wilcoxon rank-sum tests were used to compare TCR breadth between groups. As stored in TCRdb, this immuneACCESS dataset retains in-frame rearrangements with V and J assigned. A fraction of the clones does not appear; measured against another copy, unresolved V genes explain less than half of the discrepancy, and the remainder lacks a known reason. Clonal size and the V and J genes are those of that table, whereas D and trimming came from the DNA. The sample includes roughly 500,000 clones, with roughly 85% observed a single time. The biggest ten clones account for roughly 13% of the sample.

The intended sense of this specimen's treatment or condition label: some 19 received Ad26.COV2.S at low or high dose, single or two shots; a few received placebo; per-sample allocation not given. For vaccine and placebo recipients, repertoires were sequenced using samples collected on day 63 after the first injection. Cohort 1b enrolled 20 to 30 adults aged 18-55 years at a single site in Boston, USA, between 29 July and 7 August 2020. As a vaccine, Ad26.COV2.S was a replication-incompetent adenovirus type 26 vector that expressed a prefusion-stabilized SARS-CoV-2 spike protein derived from the original Wuhan strain. The paper as a whole reports these results and caveats: It was noted by the authors that total T cell responses may have been underestimated by the TCR breadth and depth analyses. Spike-specific TCR breadth was higher in Ad26.COV2.S recipients than in placebo recipients (P = 0.0014). Vaccine and placebo recipients had comparable non-spike TCR breadth, which fits with the vaccine containing only spike. Substantial breadth of spike-specific CD8+ and CD4+ T cell responses was reported after vaccination. Comparing responses between vaccine doses or regimens was not something the study was powered to do.

V is cut back by 4 bases and J by 8 bases, with 9 bases in the junction unmatched. The germline V gene (reference sequence) gives CDR1 as MNHEY and CDR2 as SMNVEV. The CDR3 numbers 14 residues from cysteine through phenylalanine. Only CDR3 DNA remains: 42 bases, in frame from the first base. The clonotype comes from a person aged 18 to 59 who received the Ad26.COV2.S COVID-19 vaccine or a placebo. The rearrangement combines TRBV27 with TRBJ1-2; 8 junctional bases match TRBD1. The specimen comprised peripheral blood, sampled in a trial of Ad26.COV2.S vaccine versus placebo. The CDR3 here reads CASSSISGGRGYTF. In nucleotide form, the sequence is TGTGCCAGCAGTTCCATATCAGGGGGCCGGGGCTACACCTTC.